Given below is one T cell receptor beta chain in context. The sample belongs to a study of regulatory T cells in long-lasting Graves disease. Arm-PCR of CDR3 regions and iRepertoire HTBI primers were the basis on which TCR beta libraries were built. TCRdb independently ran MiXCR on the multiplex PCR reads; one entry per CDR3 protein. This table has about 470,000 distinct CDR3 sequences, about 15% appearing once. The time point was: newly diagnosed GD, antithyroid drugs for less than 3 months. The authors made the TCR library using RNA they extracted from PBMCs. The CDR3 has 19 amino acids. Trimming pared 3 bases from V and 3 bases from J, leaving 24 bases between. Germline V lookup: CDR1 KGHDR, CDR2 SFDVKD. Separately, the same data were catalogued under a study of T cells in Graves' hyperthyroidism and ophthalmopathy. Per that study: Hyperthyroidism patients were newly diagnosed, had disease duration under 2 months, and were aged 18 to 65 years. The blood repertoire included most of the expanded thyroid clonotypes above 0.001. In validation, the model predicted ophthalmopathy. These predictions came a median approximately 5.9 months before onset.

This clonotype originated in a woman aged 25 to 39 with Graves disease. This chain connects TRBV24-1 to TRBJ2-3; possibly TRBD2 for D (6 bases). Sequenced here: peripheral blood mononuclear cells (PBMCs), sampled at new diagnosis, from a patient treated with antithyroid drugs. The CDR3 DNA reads TGTGCCACCAGTGATATAGCGGCAACAAAACCCGGCGATACAGATACGCAGTATTTT. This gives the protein CATSDIAATKPGDTDTQYF.